This paragraph reports one TCR beta chain. This sample is drawn from a study of blood T cell repertoires in COVID-19. Data came from immunoSEQ multiplex PCR; TCRdb stores just in-frame clones and leaves some out. The table records 200,000 or so clones, 75% to 90% of them present only once. V shed 0 bases and J shed 4 bases, with 4 bases lying between them. The CDR3 has 13 residues. Germline V gene data show CDR1 as ENHRY and CDR2 as SYGVKD. Sequences were obtained from peripheral blood. The chain couples TRBV10-3 to TRBJ1-5, with D unresolved. This clonotype was obtained from a man in his 60s with acute or convalescent COVID-19. CDR3 sequence reads: CAISESRNQPQHF. CDR3 DNA: TGTGCCATCAGTGAGTCGAGGAATCAGCCCCAGCATTTT.